This T cell receptor beta chain derives from a study of T-cell reconstitution after alpha-beta-depleted transplantation in children. Preparation of the TCRbeta library used unique molecular identifiers. TCRdb re-called the PCR reads with MiXCR, one entry per CDR3 protein. The sample lists about a million distinct CDR3 sequences, roughly 29% seen once, with around 30% in the top ten. The CDR3 is 14 residues long. Unmatched junction bases numbered 5, after V lost 6 bases and J lost 3 bases. Germline V gives CDR1 MNHEY, CDR2 SMNVEV (reference sequence). This clonotype occurred many times. This sequence joins TRBV27 and TRBJ2-3; 8 nucleotides align to TRBD1. The receptor was derived from a boy younger than two who had a stem cell transplant for SCID, so the T cells may come from the graft donor. The sequencing used PBMCs, mostly from graft donor cells, collected 360 days after TCRalphabeta/CD19-depleted stem cell transplant. CDR3 residues: CASRSQGVTDTQYF. The CDR3 bases are TGTGCCAGCAGGTCACAGGGGGTGACAGATACGCAGTATTTT.